This TCR beta chain is from a study of human T cells and chemical hapten exposure. Study context: For sensitization, 2% DPC was applied to a roughly 2 cm by roughly 2 cm patch of upper inner arm skin.

Study outcomes and limitations: Among expanded TCRs, significantly more large CDR3 similarity clusters formed than among controls.

This clonotype was found a few times. What it binds is not known. Time point in this sample: pre-sensitization, week 0. The treatment is: therapeutic diphenylcyclopropenone sensitization with weekly scalp DPC. Germline CDR1 is LGHNA and CDR2 is YSLEER. The length of the CDR3 is 18 residues. V shed 4 bases and J 3 bases; nucleotides not matched to a gene: 13. Individual cDNA molecules (in the library) carried attached unique molecular identifiers. TCRdb ran MiXCR on the RACE reads and lists one entry per CDR3 protein. The data show some 250,000 distinct CDR3 sequences, with over 7.5% seen just once and approximately 1.2% held by the top ten.

The rearrangement links TRBV4-3 to TRBJ2-3; 10 nucleotides align to TRBD2. The sequence came from a man between 18 and 29 years old with alopecia areata. Some clones in this sample may be carry-over from other donors' samples. This specimen was whole blood, taken in connection with sensitization to the hapten diphenylcyclopropenone (DPC). CDR3 sequence reads: CASSRRNQGLAKTDTQYF. The CDR3 bases are TGCGCCAGCAGCCGGCGAAACCAGGGACTAGCGAAGACAGATACGCAGTATTTT.